The sequence of this TCR beta chain was determined in a study of early stage breast cancer tumors. Study summary: Most invasive tumors, twelve of 16, were ER+/PR+/HER2-. Roughly 9.6-fold was the mean read coverage per sample.

CDR1 and CDR2 (germline): MDHEN, SYDVKM. CDR3 length: 12 residues. Between the trimmed V and J ends, which lost 7 bases and 1 base, there was a span of 6 bases. Each sample had two DNA replicates, roughly 0.5 ug blood or 1.5 ug tissue. Assay: immunoSEQ multiplex PCR; the TCRdb copy retains only in-frame clones and omits some. The repertoire holds about 31,000 clones, over 70% seen once, with about 4.3% in the top ten. As to this clone: Its antigen is as yet unknown.

Study conclusions and caveats: Compared with adjacent normal breast, tumors showed 2 to 2.5-fold denser, more clonal T cells.

The source is a person aged 40-50 years with breast cancer. Sample: blood. This chain uses TRBV28 with TRBJ2-3; a weak D match, TRBD2 (5 bases). Here the CDR3 DNA reads TGTGCCAGCAATAGCGGCACAGATACGCAGTATTTT. It is translated as CASNSGTDTQYF.